One sample yielded the 4 T cell receptor beta chains listed below, sequenced in a study of T cells after yellow fever vaccination. One entry per CDR3 protein, called by TCRdb with MiXCR from the 5' RACE reads. The table includes a few hundred thousand distinct CDR3 sequences, 7.5% to 9.5% detected once. Sequenced here: CD4+ T cells sorted from PBMCs, sampled 5 days after the yellow fever booster vaccination. The receptors originated from a man between 18 and 35 years old who received the YFV17D yellow fever vaccine.

This clonotype was seen only a few times. V and J are TRBV5-1 and TRBJ2-3; 11 bases agree with TRBD1. V trimming: 4 bases; J trimming: 7 bases; junction bases outside the gene matches: 5. Germline V gives CDR1 SGHRS, CDR2 YFSETQ. The CDR3 is 14 amino acids. The CDR3 DNA reads TGCGCCAGCAGCCCAGGGACAGGGGGACATACGCAGTATTTT. Amino acids: CASSPGTGGHTQYF.

This clonotype was detected many times. V and J are TRBV29-1 and TRBJ2-4; D not certain. V was clipped by 7 bases and J by 7 bases, with 11 bases between them. The CDR3 totals 11 residues. Germline V CDR1 and CDR2: SQVTM, ANQGSEA. DNA of the CDR3: TGCAGCGCCGGTCCCGGGAACATTCAGTACTTC. Translating it yields CSAGPGNIQYF.

This clonotype was seen only a few times. The chain couples TRBV19 to TRBJ1-1, with D perhaps TRBD1 (5 bases). This CDR3 spans 14 amino acids. V gave up 7 bases and J gave up 3 bases, with 15 bases separating them. Looked up from germline, CDR1 is LNHDA and CDR2 is SQIVND (reference sequence). The CDR3 DNA reads TGTGCCAGTAAGGGACGGGACGGGGACACTGAAGCTTTCTTT. This gives the protein CASKGRDGDTEAFF.

The table lists this clonotype with a few counts. V usage is TRBV7-9 and J usage is TRBJ2-1, with 9 nucleotides matching TRBD2. Losses at the gene ends were 5 bases for V and 7 bases for J; bases not matched to a gene: 9. CDR1 and CDR2 from the germline V gene are SEHNR and FQNEAQ (reference sequence). CDR3 length: 15 amino acids. Here the CDR3 DNA reads TGTGCCAGCAGCCCTGCGGGGGGGCTGCTGAATGAGCAGTTCTTC. As protein: CASSPAGGLLNEQFF.